This paragraph covers one T cell receptor beta chain sequence. The antigen it binds to is not known. No much larger clone exists at a distance of one base, and base qualities are not known. The immunoSEQ Assay, a bias-controlled multiplex PCR, was used to amplify TCRbeta CDR3 regions from genomic DNA. The source study handled its data this way. The number of nucleated cells in each sample was estimated by amplification of reference gene primers within the assay. To quantify the absolute abundance of each unique TCRbeta CDR3 rearrangement, sequence reads were collapsed and filtered. For each sample, productive Simpson clonality was calculated as the square root of Simpson's diversity index across productive rearrangements. TCRdb mirrors the immuneACCESS table, restricted to in-frame sequences. Some clones are absent from its copies; in checked studies, under half trace to an unresolved V gene, and the reason for the others is unknown. V and J calls and clone size follow that table, whereas D and trimming were derived from the DNA. The sample table shows around 200,000 clones, and about 85% are seen once. In total, the top ten clones hold less than 5.5% of the sample.

The collaborating institutions used their own protocols to collect whole blood in K2EDTA tubes. Collaborator samples were shipped for TCRbeta analysis as frozen whole blood, isolated PBMCs, or DNA extracted from either sample type. Measured from the cysteine to the phenylalanine, the CDR3 is 14 residues long. CDR3 DNA is the only sequence kept; it has 42 bases, read in frame from the first base. CDR1 and CDR2 (ENHRY, SYGVKD) derive from the germline V gene. V and J lose 8 bases and 8 bases, and a span of 21 bases separates them. The source of the sample is a study of blood T cell repertoires in COVID-19 (dated by TCRdb to the early 2020s). The study in broad terms: Samples covering the acute and convalescent phases of COVID-19 were provided by collaborators in the United States, Italy and Spain. A freely available public database, intended as a resource for researchers studying the immune response to SARS-CoV-2, is where the repertoires were released. The material from the prospective study consisted of cDNA or gDNA derived from T cells, B-cell-depleted T cells, or PBMCs. Samples came from the ongoing ImmuneRACE study (first 160 participants) plus 1,254 subjects from 6 global collaborators. HLA class I and class II types, where available, came from metadata supplied by the sample provider rather than from assay-based typing. Deeply sampled blood TCRbeta repertoires from subjects exposed to, actively infected with, or recovered from COVID-19 were included in the dataset. Nearly every sample came with metadata listing a de-identified subject ID, COVID-19 status, age in years and sex.

Results the study describes overall, beyond this receptor: Clinical and demographic metadata were provided uncurated, with the amount varying by source and participant.

The sequenced sample was peripheral blood. The TCR originated in an elderly woman with acute or convalescent COVID-19. The rearranged segments are TRBV10-3 and TRBJ1-2; the D gene is not confidently resolved. The DNA reads as follows: TGTGCCATCGCGAGACTCGCACCCTTCGAGGGCTACACCTTC. Its translation reads: CAIARLAPFEGYTF.